In its sample, the clone carrying this TCR beta chain was seen once. This record belongs to a study of CD8 T cells in Susac syndrome. TCR beta from blood CD8+ and CD4+ T cells was sequenced. Controls were drawn from healthy donors and were matched for age and sex. FACS enriched CD8+ TEMRA cells, while bulk CD8+ and CD4+ were negatively isolated. The germline CDR1 and CDR2 sequences are LNHNV and YYDKDF (reference sequence). CDR3 size: 15 residues. V was trimmed by 0 bases and J by 3 bases, leaving 9 bases between them. About 0.5 to 1 ug RNA was reverse transcribed with random hexamers. TCRdb re-derived calls from the immunoSEQ multiplex PCR reads in MiXCR, one entry per CDR3 protein. Of about 200,000 distinct CDR3 sequences in the sample, 95% were seen once.

The gene calls are TRBV15 and TRBJ1-5; D is uncertain. Sequencing was carried out using CD4+ T cells from PBMCs. The clonotype was recovered from a human donor in good health. The CDR3 sequence: CATSRDSSPNQPQHF. CDR3 DNA: TGTGCCACCAGCAGAGATTCATCTCCCAATCAGCCCCAGCATTTT.